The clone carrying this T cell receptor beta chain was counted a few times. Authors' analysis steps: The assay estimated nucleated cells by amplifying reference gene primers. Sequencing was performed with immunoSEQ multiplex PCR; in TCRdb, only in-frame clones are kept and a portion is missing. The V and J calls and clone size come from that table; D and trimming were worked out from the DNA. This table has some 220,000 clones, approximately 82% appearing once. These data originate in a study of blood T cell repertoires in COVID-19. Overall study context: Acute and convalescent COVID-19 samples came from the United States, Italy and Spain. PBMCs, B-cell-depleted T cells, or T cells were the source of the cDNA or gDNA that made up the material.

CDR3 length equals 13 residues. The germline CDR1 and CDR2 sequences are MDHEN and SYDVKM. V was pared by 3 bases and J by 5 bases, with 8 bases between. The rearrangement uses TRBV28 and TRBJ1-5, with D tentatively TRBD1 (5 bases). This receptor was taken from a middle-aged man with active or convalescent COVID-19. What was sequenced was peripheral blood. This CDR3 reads CASSLDKYQPQHF. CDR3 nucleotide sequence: TGTGCCAGCAGTTTGGACAAATATCAGCCCCAGCATTTT.